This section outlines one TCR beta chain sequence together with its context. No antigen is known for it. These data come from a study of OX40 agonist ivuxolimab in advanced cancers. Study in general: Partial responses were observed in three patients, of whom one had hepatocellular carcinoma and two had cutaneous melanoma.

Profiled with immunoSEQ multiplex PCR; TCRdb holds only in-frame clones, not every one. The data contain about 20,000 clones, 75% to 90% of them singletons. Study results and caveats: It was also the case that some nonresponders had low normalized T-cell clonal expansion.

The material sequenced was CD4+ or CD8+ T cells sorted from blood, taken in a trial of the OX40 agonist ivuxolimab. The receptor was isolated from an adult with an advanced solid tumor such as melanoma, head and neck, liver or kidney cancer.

The DNA of the CDR3 is TGTGCCAGCAGTTACGGGGGGGCGCGTGAAACCGGGGAGCTGTTTTTT. Amino acids: CASSYGGARETGELFF. The chain joins TRBV6-5 to TRBJ2-2; possible D gene TRBD2, 7 bases. The V and J ends lost 2 bases and 5 bases respectively, with 15 bases between them. CDR3 length equals 16 residues. Germline values: CDR1 MNHEY, CDR2 SVGAGI.